This T cell receptor (beta chain) was retrieved from a study of T cell repertoires in ileal Crohn's disease. Study-level background: At surgery, approximately 33% of patients smoked, with median disease duration about 7.9 years.

The protocol was immunoSEQ multiplex PCR, while the TCRdb copy is restricted to in-frame clones and leaves out a portion. The table records 2,000 to 2,500 clones, under 85% of them present only once. Before sorting, lamina propria lymphocytes were separated from surgical specimens by density gradient. This sequence was found in an adult with Crohn's disease. Some clones in this sample may be carry-over from other donors' samples. The sequencing sample was made of CD8+ T cells from ileum.

The CDR3 DNA sequence: TGTGCCAGCACTTCTCCTAGCGGGAGTGGGACAGATACGCAGTATTTT. Protein: CASTSPSGSGTDTQYF. This chain uses TRBV27 with TRBJ2-3; TRBD2 aligns across 10 bases. The CDR3 runs 16 residues. With 7 bases clipped from V and 3 bases from J, the junction kept 10 bases outside the gene matches. CDR1 MNHEY and CDR2 SMNVEV come from the germline V gene (reference sequence).